The 5 T cell receptor beta chains presented below share a single source sample, sequenced in a study of OX40 agonist ivuxolimab in advanced cancers. Libraries were prepared by immunoSEQ multiplex PCR; TCRdb keeps only in-frame clonotypes and omits some of them. Of approximately 72,000 clones listed, 84% are singletons. The material was CD4+ or CD8+ T cells sorted from blood, obtained in a trial of the OX40 agonist ivuxolimab. The source of these receptors is an adult with an advanced solid tumor such as melanoma, head and neck, liver or kidney cancer.

The chain carries TRBV9 and TRBJ2-2, with D possibly being TRBD2 (5 bases). V lost 0 bases and J 7 bases, leaving 10 bases between the germline ends. The CDR3 spans 14 residues. The germline V gene encodes CDR1 SGDLS and CDR2 YYNGEE. CDR3 coding DNA: TGTGCCAGCAGCGTAGACGGACTGGGCGGGGAGCTGTTTTTT. It encodes CASSVDGLGGELFF.

V usage is TRBV5-5 and J usage is TRBJ2-7; D is unresolved. Germline-derived CDR1 and CDR2 are SGHKS and YYEKEE (reference sequence). There are 12 residues in the CDR3. V was shortened by 3 bases and J by 4 bases, with 8 bases between the two germline ends. CDR3 residues: CASSYYSYEQYF. DNA for the CDR3: TGTGCCAGCAGCTACTACAGTTACGAGCAGTACTTC.

The table lists this clone with a count of one. The V call is TRBV10-3, the J call TRBJ2-1; tentatively, D is TRBD1 (7 bases). This CDR3 is 14 amino acids long. Germline V gene sequence: CDR1 ENHRY, CDR2 SYGVKD. The V end lost 7 bases, the J end lost 12 bases, and 22 bases lay between the germline ends. The CDR3 sequence is CAIMGQGGPGGQFF. The CDR3 nucleotides are TGTGCCATCATGGGGCAGGGGGGCCCAGGCGGGCAGTTCTTC.

The chain is built from TRBV5-4 and TRBJ2-5; 11 nucleotides align to TRBD2. Germline CDR1 and CDR2: SGHNT and YYREEE (reference sequence). V lost 1 base and J lost 5; bases outside the gene matches: 4. The CDR3 consists of 15 residues. The CDR3 DNA is TGTGCCAGCAGCTTGAAACTAGCGGGAGATGAGACCCAGTACTTC. Translation gives CASSLKLAGDETQYF.

This chain joins TRBV18 and TRBJ2-7; perhaps TRBD2 as D (7 bases). This CDR3 comprises 15 residues. V lost 2 bases and J 3 bases, leaving 14 bases between the germline ends. Germline CDR1 is KGHSH and CDR2 is LQKENI. The CDR3 protein is CASSPKRDTIYEQYF. The CDR3 DNA reads as TGTGCCAGCTCACCAAAGCGGGACACTATCTACGAGCAGTACTTC.